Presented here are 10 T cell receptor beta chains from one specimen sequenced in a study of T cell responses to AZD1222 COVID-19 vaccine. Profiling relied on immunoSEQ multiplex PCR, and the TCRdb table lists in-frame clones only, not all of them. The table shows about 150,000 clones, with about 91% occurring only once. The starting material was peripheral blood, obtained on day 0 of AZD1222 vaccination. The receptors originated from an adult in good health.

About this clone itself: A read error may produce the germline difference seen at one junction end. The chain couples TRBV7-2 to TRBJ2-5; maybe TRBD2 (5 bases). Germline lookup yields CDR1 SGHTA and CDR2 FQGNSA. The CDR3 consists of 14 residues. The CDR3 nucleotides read TGTGCCAGTAGCTTAACTAGGAACCAAGAGACCCAGTACTTC. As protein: CASSLTRNQETQYF.

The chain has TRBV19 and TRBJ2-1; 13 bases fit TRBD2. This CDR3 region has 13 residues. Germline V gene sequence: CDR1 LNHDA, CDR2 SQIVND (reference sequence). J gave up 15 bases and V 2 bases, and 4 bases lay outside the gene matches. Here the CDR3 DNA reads TGTGCCAGTAGTATACAACTAGCGGGAGGGTTGTTCTTC. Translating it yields CASSIQLAGGLFF.

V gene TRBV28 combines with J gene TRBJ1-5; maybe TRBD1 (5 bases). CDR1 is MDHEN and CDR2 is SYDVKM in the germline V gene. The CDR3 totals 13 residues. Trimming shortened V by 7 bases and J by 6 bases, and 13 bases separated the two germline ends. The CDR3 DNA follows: TGTGCCAGCAAGGAGGGGATGGGTCAGCCCCAGCATTTT. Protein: CASKEGMGQPQHF. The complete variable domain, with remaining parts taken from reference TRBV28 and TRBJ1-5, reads DVKVTQSSRYLVKRTGEKVFLECVQDMDHENMFWYRQDPGLGLRLIYFSYDVKMKEKGDIPEGYSVSREKKERFSLILESASTNQTSMYLCASKEGMGQPQHFGDGTRLSIL.

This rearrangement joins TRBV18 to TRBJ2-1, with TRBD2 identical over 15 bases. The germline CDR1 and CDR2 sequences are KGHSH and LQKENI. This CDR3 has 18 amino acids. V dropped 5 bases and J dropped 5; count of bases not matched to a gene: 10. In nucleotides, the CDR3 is TGTGCCAGCTCAAGAGGACTAGCGGGAGGGAGAGTCGACAATGAGCAGTTCTTC. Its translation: CASSRGLAGGRVDNEQFF.

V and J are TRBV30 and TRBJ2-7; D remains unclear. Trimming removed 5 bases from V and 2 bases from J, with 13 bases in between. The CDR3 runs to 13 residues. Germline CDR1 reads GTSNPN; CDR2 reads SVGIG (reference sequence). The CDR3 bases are TGTGCCTGGTCGGTGGGATCAACCTACGAGCAGTACTTC. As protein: CAWSVGSTYEQYF.

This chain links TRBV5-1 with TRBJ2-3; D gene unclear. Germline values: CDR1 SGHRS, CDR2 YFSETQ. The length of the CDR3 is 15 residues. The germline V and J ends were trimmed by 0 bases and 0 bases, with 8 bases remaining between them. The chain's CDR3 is CASSLERPSTDTQYF. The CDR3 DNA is TGCGCCAGCAGCTTGGAGCGCCCTAGCACAGATACGCAGTATTTT.

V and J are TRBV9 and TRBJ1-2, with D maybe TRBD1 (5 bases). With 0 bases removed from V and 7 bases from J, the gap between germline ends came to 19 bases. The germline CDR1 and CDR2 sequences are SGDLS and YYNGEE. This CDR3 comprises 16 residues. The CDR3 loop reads CASSVGTTYNRIGYTF. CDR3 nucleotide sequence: TGTGCCAGCAGCGTAGGGACAACCTACAATCGGATTGGCTACACCTTC.

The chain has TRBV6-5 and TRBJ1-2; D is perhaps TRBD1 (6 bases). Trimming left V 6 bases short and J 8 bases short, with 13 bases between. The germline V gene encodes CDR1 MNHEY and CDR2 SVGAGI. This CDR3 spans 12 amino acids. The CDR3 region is CASSAPQGGYTF. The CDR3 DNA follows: TGTGCCAGCAGCGCGCCACAGGGCGGCTACACCTTC.

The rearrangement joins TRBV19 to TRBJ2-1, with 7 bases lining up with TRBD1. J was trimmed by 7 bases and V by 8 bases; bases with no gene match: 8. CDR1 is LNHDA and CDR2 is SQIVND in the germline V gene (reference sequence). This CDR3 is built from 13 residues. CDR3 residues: CASSTGADNEQFF. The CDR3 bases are TGTGCCAGTTCCACAGGGGCTGATAATGAGCAGTTCTTC.

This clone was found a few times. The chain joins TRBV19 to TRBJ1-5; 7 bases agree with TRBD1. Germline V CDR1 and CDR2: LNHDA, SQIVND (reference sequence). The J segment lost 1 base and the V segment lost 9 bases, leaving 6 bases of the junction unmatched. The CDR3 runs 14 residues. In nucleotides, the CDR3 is TGTGCCAGCCGGAACAGGGGAAGCAATCAGCCCCAGCATTTT. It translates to CASRNRGSNQPQHF.